Below are 20 T cell receptor beta chains sequenced from a single sample in a study of CD8 T cells in Susac syndrome. Random hexamers were used to reverse transcribe the RNA input (0.5 to 1 ug). TCRdb used MiXCR to reprocess the immunoSEQ multiplex PCR reads, holding one entry per CDR3 protein. Of about 90,000 distinct CDR3 sequences in the sample, 80% to 95% were seen once. The sequencing input was CD8+ T cells from PBMCs. These receptor sequences come from a human donor in good health.

The chain recombines TRBV13 with TRBJ2-7, with D perhaps assigned TRBD1 or TRBD2 (7 bases each). V was trimmed by 5 bases and J by 4 bases, leaving 15 bases between them. CDR1 PRHDT and CDR2 FYEKMQ come from the germline V gene (reference sequence). The CDR3 is 14 amino acids. CDR3 bases: TGTGCCAGCAGCCCCAGGGGGGGAGGTTACGAGCAGTACTTC. It yields the protein CASSPRGGGYEQYF.

The V gene is TRBV10-3, the J gene TRBJ2-7; D unclear. The CDR3 has 15 residues. V lost 2 bases, J lost 1 base, and 12 bases lay in between. CDR1 is ENHRY and CDR2 is SYGVKD in the germline V gene. DNA for the CDR3: TGTGCCATCAGTGAGGTGCAGATGGGGTCCTACGAGCAGTACTTC. Amino acids: CAISEVQMGSYEQYF.

CDR3 loop: CASKRDSPGELFF. DNA of the CDR3: TGTGCCAGCAAACGGGACAGTCCCGGGGAGCTGTTTTTT. The genes are TRBV25-1 and TRBJ2-2; TRBD1 matches 7 bases. With 7 bases clipped from V and 6 bases from J, the junction kept 5 bases outside the gene matches. The CDR3 sequence is 13 residues long. Per germline, CDR1 MGHDK and CDR2 SYGVNS.

The chain combines TRBV10-2 with TRBJ2-2, with D tentatively TRBD1 (5 bases). V shed 7 bases and J shed 5 bases, with 14 bases lying between them. There are 14 residues in the CDR3. Germline CDR1 WSHSY, CDR2 SAAADI. The DNA of the CDR3 is TGCGCCAGCAAAAGTGCAGGGAAGACCGGGGAGCTGTTTTTT. Residues: CASKSAGKTGELFF.

This clonotype is a singleton in its sample. This rearrangement joins TRBV6-1 to TRBJ2-7; the match to TRBD2 covers 8 bases. After removal of 5 bases from V and 3 bases from J, the junction contained 12 bases not matched to a gene. Germline loops: CDR1 MNHNS, CDR2 SASEGT. The CDR3 spans 16 residues. The CDR3 region is CASSPTRGSGGYEQYF. In DNA, the CDR3 is TGTGCCAGCAGTCCGACTCGGGGGAGCGGGGGCTACGAGCAGTACTTC.

CDR3 nucleotides: TGTGCCAGCAGCTCCCGACAGGGTTTGGCCGGCCTGAACACTGAAGCTTTCTTT. It specifies CASSSRQGLAGLNTEAFF. The J gene is TRBJ1-1, the V gene TRBV11-2; 7 bases align to TRBD1. CDR3 size: 18 residues. After removal of 4 bases from V and 0 bases from J, the junction contained 14 bases not matched to a gene. Germline V gives CDR1 SGHAT, CDR2 FQNNGV.

The genes are TRBV10-3 and TRBJ1-5; D call uncertain. The CDR3 extends over 14 amino acids. The ends were cut back, 2 bases at V and 4 bases at J, with 9 bases in the middle. CDR1 is ENHRY, CDR2 SYGVKD, per germline. The CDR3 protein is CAISEPQENQPQHF. The CDR3, as DNA: TGTGCCATCAGTGAGCCCCAGGAAAATCAGCCCCAGCATTTT.

The chain uses TRBV4-1 and TRBJ2-2; D ambiguous. Germline CDR1 MGHRA, CDR2 YSYEKL. V lost 6 bases to trimming and J lost 0 bases, with 8 bases between them. The CDR3 is made up of 14 amino acids. The CDR3 coding sequence is TGCGCCAGCAGTACAGCCTCGAACACCGGGGAGCTGTTTTTT. This gives the protein CASSTASNTGELFF.

This sequence joins TRBV4-1 and TRBJ2-3; D is uncertain. The V and J ends lost 1 base and 4 bases respectively, with 9 bases between them. The CDR3 consists of 14 residues. Per the germline V gene, CDR1 is MGHRA and CDR2 is YSYEKL. The CDR3: CASSQGASADTQYF. CDR3 bases: TGCGCCAGCAGCCAAGGAGCGTCCGCAGATACGCAGTATTTT.

This chain joins TRBV7-9 and TRBJ1-6; TRBD1 matches 9 bases. Germline V CDR1 and CDR2: SEHNR, FQNEAQ (reference sequence). V lost 3 bases to trimming and J lost 9 bases; unmatched junction nucleotides: 3. This CDR3 is built from 14 residues. The CDR3 region has the DNA TGTGCCAGCAGCTTGGGACAGGGTGGTTCACCCCTCCACTTT. This encodes CASSLGQGGSPLHF.

The genes are TRBV7-9 and TRBJ2-7, with 8 bases that match TRBD1. The CDR3 totals 13 residues. V dropped 1 base and J dropped 6; count of bases not matched to a gene: 2. In germline, CDR1 is SEHNR, CDR2 FQNEAQ (reference sequence). The CDR3 spells CASSLGTGTEQYF. CDR3 nucleotide sequence: TGTGCCAGCAGCTTAGGGACAGGGACCGAGCAGTACTTC.

This chain connects TRBV3-1 to TRBJ2-5; D is unclear. Germline V gives CDR1 LGHDT, CDR2 YNNKEL (reference sequence). The CDR3 spans 15 residues. V was cut by 0 bases and J by 2 bases, with 10 bases left in between. CDR3: CASSQEPVMQETQYF. The CDR3 DNA reads as TGTGCCAGCAGCCAAGAACCCGTAATGCAAGAGACCCAGTACTTC.

The chain joins TRBV18 to TRBJ2-7; D not resolved. V gave up 2 bases and J gave up 5 bases, with 16 bases separating them. Germline-derived CDR1 and CDR2 are KGHSH and LQKENI. This CDR3 has 15 amino acids. The CDR3 DNA reads as TGTGCCAGCTCACCAATATTCACAGTGGAAAACGAGCAGTACTTC. Protein: CASSPIFTVENEQYF.

This chain links TRBV9 with TRBJ1-3, with 8 bases aligning to TRBD1. Germline V gene data show CDR1 as SGDLS and CDR2 as YYNGEE. V lost 2 bases to trimming and J lost 4 bases; unmatched junction nucleotides: 2. CDR3 length: 14 amino acids. The CDR3 DNA reads as TGTGCCAGCAGCGTTGGACAGGGCGGAAACACCATATATTTT. This sequence encodes CASSVGQGGNTIYF. The full variable domain, its missing parts supplied by reference TRBV9 and TRBJ1-3, is DSGVTQTPKHLITATGQRVTLRCSPRSGDLSVYWYQQSLDQGLQFLIQYYNGEERAKGNILERFSAQQFPDLHSELNLSSLELGDSALYFCASSVGQGGNTIYFGEGSWLTVV.

This clonotype was seen a handful of times. V is TRBV27 and J is TRBJ2-7, with D perhaps matching TRBD1 or TRBD2 (5 bases each). CDR1 is MNHEY, CDR2 SMNVEV, per germline (reference sequence). The CDR3 runs to 14 residues. Trimming shortened V by 6 bases and J by 5 bases, and 17 bases separated the two germline ends. Here the CDR3 DNA reads TGTGCCAGCAGACCTCCGGGACCGGTTCACGAGCAGTACTTC. Translating it yields CASRPPGPVHEQYF.

This chain connects TRBV7-6 to TRBJ2-7, with D perhaps being TRBD1 or TRBD2 (5 bases each). With 2 bases removed from V and 2 bases from J, the gap between germline ends came to 13 bases. Per the germline V gene, CDR1 is SGHVS and CDR2 is FNYEAQ. The CDR3 has 15 amino acids. The CDR3 spells CASSLLEGNAYEQYF. The CDR3, as DNA: TGTGCCAGCAGCTTACTAGAGGGGAACGCCTACGAGCAGTACTTC.

The genes are TRBV29-1 and TRBJ2-7, with TRBD1 matching 7 bases. The CDR3 is 15 amino acids. From germline, CDR1 is SQVTM and CDR2 ANQGSEA. With 1 base clipped from V and 1 base from J, the junction kept 7 bases outside the gene matches. This CDR3 is CSVEVPRTGSYEQYF. The CDR3 DNA reads TGCAGCGTTGAAGTCCCCCGGACAGGTTCCTACGAGCAGTACTTC.

There are a few counts of this clonotype. DNA of the CDR3: TGCAGTGCTAGAGATCGAGAAGGGCCTTCCTACGAGCAGTACTTC. Its translation: CSARDREGPSYEQYF. The chain employs TRBV20-1 and TRBJ2-7; D call uncertain. V lost 0 bases and J 1 base, leaving 13 bases between the germline ends. The CDR3 covers 15 residues. Germline V gives CDR1 DFQATT, CDR2 SNEGSKA (reference sequence).

As to this clonotype: The junction departs from germline at one end; a sequencing error may be responsible. The chain employs TRBV2 and TRBJ2-7; 9 bases line up with TRBD1. This CDR3 is built from 15 residues. Germline CDR1 reads SNHLY; CDR2 reads FYNNEI. The CDR3 protein is CASSADRGVSHEQYF. The CDR3 nucleotides are TGTGCCAGCAGCGCCGACAGGGGGGTCTCCCACGAGCAGTACTTC.

The chain employs TRBV4-1 and TRBJ2-1; 9 bases line up with TRBD2. Germline CDR1 is MGHRA and CDR2 is YSYEKL. This CDR3 is built from 14 residues. J was trimmed by 4 bases and V by 6 bases; bases with no gene match: 4. CDR3: CASRVSGGYNEQFF. In nucleotides, the CDR3 is TGCGCCAGCAGGGTGAGCGGGGGGTACAATGAGCAGTTCTTC.